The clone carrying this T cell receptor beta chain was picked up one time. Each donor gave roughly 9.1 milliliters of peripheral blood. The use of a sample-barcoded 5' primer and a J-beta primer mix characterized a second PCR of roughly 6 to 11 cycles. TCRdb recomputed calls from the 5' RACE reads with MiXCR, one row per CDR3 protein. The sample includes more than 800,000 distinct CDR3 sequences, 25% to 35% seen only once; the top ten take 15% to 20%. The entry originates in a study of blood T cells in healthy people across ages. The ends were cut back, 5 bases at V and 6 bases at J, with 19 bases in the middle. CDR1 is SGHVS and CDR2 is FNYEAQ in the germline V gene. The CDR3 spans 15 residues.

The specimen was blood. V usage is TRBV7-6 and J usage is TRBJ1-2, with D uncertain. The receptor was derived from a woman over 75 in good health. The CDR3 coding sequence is TGTGCCAGCAGCCCACATCTTGACGGGAGTGATGGCTACACCTTC. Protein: CASSPHLDGSDGYTF.